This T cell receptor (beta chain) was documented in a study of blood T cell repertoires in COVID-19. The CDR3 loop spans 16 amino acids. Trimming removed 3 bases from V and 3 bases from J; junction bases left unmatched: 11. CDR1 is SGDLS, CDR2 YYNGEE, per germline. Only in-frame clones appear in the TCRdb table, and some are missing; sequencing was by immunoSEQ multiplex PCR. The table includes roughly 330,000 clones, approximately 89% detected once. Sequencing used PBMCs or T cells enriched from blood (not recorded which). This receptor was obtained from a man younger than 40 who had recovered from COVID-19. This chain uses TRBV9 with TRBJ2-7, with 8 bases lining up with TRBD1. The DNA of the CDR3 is TGTGCCAGCAGCGCCGATTCGGGGACAGGTGTCTACGAGCAGTACTTC. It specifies CASSADSGTGVYEQYF.